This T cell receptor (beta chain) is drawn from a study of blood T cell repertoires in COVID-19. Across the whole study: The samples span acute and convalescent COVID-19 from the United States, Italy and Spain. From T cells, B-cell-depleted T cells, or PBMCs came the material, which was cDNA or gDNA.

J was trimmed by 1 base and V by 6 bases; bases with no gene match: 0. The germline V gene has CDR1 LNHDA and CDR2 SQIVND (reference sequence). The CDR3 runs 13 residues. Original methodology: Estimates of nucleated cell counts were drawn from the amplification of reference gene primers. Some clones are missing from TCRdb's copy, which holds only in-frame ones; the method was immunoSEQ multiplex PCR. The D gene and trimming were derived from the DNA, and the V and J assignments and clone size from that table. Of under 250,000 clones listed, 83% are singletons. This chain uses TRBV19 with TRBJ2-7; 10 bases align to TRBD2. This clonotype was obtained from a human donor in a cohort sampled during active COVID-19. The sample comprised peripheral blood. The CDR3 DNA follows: TGTGCCAGTAGACTAGCGGGGTCCTACGAGCAGTACTTC. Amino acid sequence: CASRLAGSYEQYF.